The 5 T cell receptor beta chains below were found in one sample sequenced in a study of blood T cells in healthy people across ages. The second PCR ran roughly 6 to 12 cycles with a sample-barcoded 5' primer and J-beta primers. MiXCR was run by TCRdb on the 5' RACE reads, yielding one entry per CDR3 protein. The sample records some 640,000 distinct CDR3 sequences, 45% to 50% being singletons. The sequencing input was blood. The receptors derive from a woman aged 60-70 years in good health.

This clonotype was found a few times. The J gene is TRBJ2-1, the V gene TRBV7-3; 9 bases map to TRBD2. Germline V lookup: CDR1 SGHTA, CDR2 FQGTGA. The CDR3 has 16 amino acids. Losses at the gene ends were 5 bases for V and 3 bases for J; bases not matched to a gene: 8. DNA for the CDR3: TGTGCCAGCAGCCGATATTTAGCGGGAGACTACAATGAGCAGTTCTTC. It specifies CASSRYLAGDYNEQFF.

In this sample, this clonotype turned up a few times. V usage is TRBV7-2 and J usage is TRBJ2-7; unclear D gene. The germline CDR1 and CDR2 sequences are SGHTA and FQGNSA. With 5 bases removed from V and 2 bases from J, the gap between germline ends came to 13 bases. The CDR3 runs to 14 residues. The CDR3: CASSAATPAYEQYF. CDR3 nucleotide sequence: TGTGCCAGCAGCGCGGCAACTCCGGCCTACGAGCAGTACTTC.

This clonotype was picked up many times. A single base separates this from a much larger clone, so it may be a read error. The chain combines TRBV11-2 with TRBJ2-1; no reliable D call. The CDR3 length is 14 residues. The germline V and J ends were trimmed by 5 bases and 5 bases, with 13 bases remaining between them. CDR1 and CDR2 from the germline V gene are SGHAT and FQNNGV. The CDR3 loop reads CASSVYGGDNEQFF. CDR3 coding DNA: TGTGCCAGCAGCGTGTATGGTGGGGACAATGAGCAGTTCTTC.

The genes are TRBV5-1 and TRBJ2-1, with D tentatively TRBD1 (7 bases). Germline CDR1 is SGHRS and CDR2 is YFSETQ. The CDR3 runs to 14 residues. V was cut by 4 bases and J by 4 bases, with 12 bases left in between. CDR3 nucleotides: TGCGCCAGCAGCAAGACAGGGACTTACAATGAGCAGTTCTTC. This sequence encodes CASSKTGTYNEQFF. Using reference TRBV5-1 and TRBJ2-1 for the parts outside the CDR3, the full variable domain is KAGVTQTPRYLIKTRGQQVTLSCSPISGHRSVSWYQQTPGQGLQFLFEYFSETQRNKGNFPGRFSGRQFSNSRSEMNVSTLELGDSALYLCASSKTGTYNEQFFGPGTRLTVL.

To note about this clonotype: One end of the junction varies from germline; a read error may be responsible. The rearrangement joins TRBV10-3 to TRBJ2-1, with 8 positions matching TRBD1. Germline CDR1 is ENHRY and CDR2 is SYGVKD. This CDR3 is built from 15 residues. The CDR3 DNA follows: TGTGCCATCAGTGAGTCGGACAGGGTATACAATGTGCAGTTCTTC. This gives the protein CAISESDRVYNVQFF.